Detailed here is one TCR beta chain. Its antigen is still unknown. These data originate in a study of T cells in pancreatic ductal adenocarcinoma. Study results and limitations: Tumor samples had fewer productive templates and approximately 8-fold fewer unique clonotypes than blood. The resected pancreatic cancer cohort was biased toward the minority with early-stage disease.

Surgery without prior neoadjuvant therapy was the treatment of the selected pancreatic ductal adenocarcinoma patients. This CDR3 contains 12 residues. The V and J ends lost 3 bases and 3 bases respectively, with 4 bases between them. Looked up from germline, CDR1 is MGHRA and CDR2 is YSYEKL. Assay used: immunoSEQ multiplex PCR; TCRdb lists only in-frame clones, some missing. The sample holds 100,000 or so clones, nearly 95% seen once. The clonotype comes from a human donor with pancreatic ductal adenocarcinoma. The gene calls are TRBV4-1 and TRBJ2-3; unclear D gene. Sequences were obtained from PBMCs. The CDR3 spells CASSQSTDTQYF. As DNA, the CDR3 is TGCGCCAGCAGCCAGAGTACAGATACGCAGTATTTT.